Below, 5 T cell receptor beta chains from the same sample are listed, as sequenced in a study of blood T cell repertoires in COVID-19. The method was immunoSEQ multiplex PCR; TCRdb's version includes in-frame clones alone and lacks a portion of them. The table lists some 130,000 clones, roughly 78% of them singletons. The specimen was peripheral blood. Receptors originate from a man in his 60s with acute or convalescent COVID-19.

V gene TRBV2 combines with J gene TRBJ1-3, with TRBD1 matching 8 bases. Germline V gene sequence: CDR1 SNHLY, CDR2 FYNNEI. There are 15 residues in the CDR3. Trimming removed 6 bases from V and 4 bases from J; junction bases left unmatched: 8. The CDR3 bases are TGTGCCAGCAGGTACTCGACAGGGGTAGGAAACACCATATATTTT. Amino acids: CASRYSTGVGNTIYF.

This chain connects TRBV5-4 to TRBJ2-7; a weak D match, TRBD2 (5 bases). Germline CDR1 and CDR2: SGHNT and YYREEE (reference sequence). The CDR3 is 15 amino acids. Trimming cost V 0 bases and J 0 bases, with 10 bases left between them. CDR3 sequence (DNA): TGTGCCAGCAGCTTGGCGACGGGAAGCTCCTACGAGCAGTACTTC. Translating gives CASSLATGSSYEQYF.

J is TRBJ1-5 and V is TRBV13, with a possible D match to TRBD1 (5 bases). CDR3 length: 16 residues. Germline CDR1 and CDR2: PRHDT and FYEKMQ (reference sequence). V lost 0 bases to trimming and J lost 1 base, with 10 bases between them. Here the CDR3 reads CASSLGGGASNQPQHF. The CDR3 DNA reads TGTGCCAGCAGCTTAGGCGGGGGAGCCAGCAATCAGCCCCAGCATTTT. The complete variable domain, with remaining parts taken from reference TRBV13 and TRBJ1-5, reads AAGVIQSPRHLIKEKRETATLKCYPIPRHDTVYWYQQGPGQDPQFLISFYEKMQSDKGSIPDRFSAQQFSDYHSELNMSSLELGDSALYFCASSLGGGASNQPQHFGDGTRLSIL.

The V and J genes are TRBV23-1 and TRBJ1-5; D possibly corresponds to TRBD1 (6 bases). TRBV23-1 is an ORF; its function is uncertain. The CDR3 has 12 residues. Trimming removed 8 bases from V and 6 bases from J, with 11 bases in between. As DNA, the CDR3 is TGCGCCAGCTCGATGGGGGCTCAGCCCCAGCATTTT. Protein product: CASSMGAQPQHF.

V gene TRBV5-1 combines with J gene TRBJ2-5, with TRBD2 matching 8 bases. The V segment lost 4 bases and the J segment 1 base; nucleotides outside the gene matches: 9. CDR1 is SGHRS and CDR2 is YFSETQ in the germline V gene. This CDR3 has 16 residues. CDR3 sequence (DNA): TGCGCCAGCAGCCCGAGTAGCGGGATCGGCCAAGAGACCCAGTACTTC. Residues: CASSPSSGIGQETQYF.